This is a list of T cell receptor beta chains from one sample in a study of T cell repertoires in cytomegalovirus infection. The antigens for these receptors are not known. One entry per CDR3 protein results from TCRdb running MiXCR on the reads. This table has 700,000 to 950,000 distinct CDR3 sequences, about 31% appearing once. This specimen consisted of cultured CD8+ T cells from PBMCs, obtained from culture after CMV antigen stimulation. The source of these receptors is a human donor in good health (CMV status not recorded). Some clones in this sample may be carry-over from other donors' samples. The CDR3 runs from the conserved cysteine through the conserved F or W. D genes are given only for firm matches. Clone size is given for some rows only: seen once, a few or many times, or a class if the clone is expanded.

j_call: TRBJ1-2
clone_size: -
d_call: -
v_call: TRBV27
cdr3_aa: CASRLDQAWTF
cdr3_nt: TGTGCCAGCAGACTAGACCAGGCGTGGACCTTC

j_call: TRBJ2-4
clone_size: -
d_call: -
v_call: TRBV6-2/TRBV6-3
cdr3_aa: CASSSGRPRNIQYF
cdr3_nt: TGTGCCAGCAGCTCGGGACGGCCCAGAAACATTCAGTACTTC

j_call: TRBJ2-7
clone_size: few
d_call: -
v_call: TRBV10-3
cdr3_aa: CAISQGYEQYF
cdr3_nt: TGTGCCATCAGTCAGGGGTACGAGCAGTACTTC

j_call: TRBJ1-2
clone_size: few
d_call: -
v_call: TRBV27
cdr3_aa: CASTGQNYGYTF
cdr3_nt: TGTGCCAGCACAGGACAGAACTATGGCTACACCTTC

j_call: TRBJ1-2
clone_size: -
d_call: -
v_call: TRBV2
cdr3_aa: CASILRNYGYTF
cdr3_nt: TGTGCCAGCATCCTACGCAACTATGGCTACACCTTC

j_call: TRBJ1-5
clone_size: -
d_call: TRBD1
v_call: TRBV19
cdr3_aa: CASRPGQGIVSNQPQHF
cdr3_nt: TGTGCCAGTAGACCGGGACAGGGGATTGTTAGCAATCAGCCCCAGCATTTT

j_call: TRBJ1-2
clone_size: -
d_call: -
v_call: TRBV7-6
cdr3_aa: CASSSPGPNNYGCTF
cdr3_nt: TGTGCCAGCAGCTCCCCGGGACCCAATAACTATGGCTGCACCTTC

j_call: TRBJ2-1
clone_size: -
d_call: -
v_call: TRBV7-9
cdr3_aa: CTSSLVSPRREQFF
cdr3_nt: TGTACCAGCAGCTTAGTTTCCCCTAGACGTGAGCAGTTCTTC

j_call: TRBJ2-3
clone_size: -
d_call: -
v_call: TRBV11-3
cdr3_aa: CASSSTRAGTDTQYF
cdr3_nt: TGTGCCAGCAGTTCGACCAGGGCGGGCACAGATACGCAGTATTTT

j_call: TRBJ2-5
clone_size: -
d_call: -
v_call: TRBV10-3
cdr3_aa: CAIRETLRETQYF
cdr3_nt: TGTGCCATCAGGGAGACCTTACGGGAGACCCAGTACTTC

j_call: TRBJ1-1
clone_size: -
d_call: -
v_call: TRBV19
cdr3_aa: CASSMASGFEAFF
cdr3_nt: TGTGCCAGTAGTATGGCGTCCGGGTTTGAAGCTTTCTTT

j_call: TRBJ2-2
clone_size: -
d_call: TRBD2
v_call: TRBV7-6
cdr3_aa: CASSRQRGGAGELFF
cdr3_nt: TGTGCCAGCAGCCGACAGAGGGGAGGGGCCGGGGAGCTGTTTTTT

j_call: TRBJ2-3
clone_size: few
d_call: TRBD2
v_call: TRBV7-9
cdr3_aa: CASSPNGGETDTQYF
cdr3_nt: TGTGCCAGCAGCCCCAACGGGGGGGAAACAGATACGCAGTATTTT

j_call: TRBJ1-1
clone_size: -
d_call: TRBD1
v_call: TRBV4-1
cdr3_aa: CASSLRTGGEGWDTEAFF
cdr3_nt: TGTGCCAGCAGCCTTCGGACAGGGGGCGAGGGGTGGGACACTGAAGCTTTCTTT

j_call: TRBJ2-1
clone_size: few
d_call: TRBD2
v_call: TRBV14
cdr3_aa: CASSQPGTRRNEQFF
cdr3_nt: TGTGCCAGCAGCCAACCCGGGACTAGAAGGAATGAGCAGTTCTTC

j_call: TRBJ1-5
clone_size: -
d_call: -
v_call: TRBV5-6
cdr3_aa: CASSLVGGVGSSNQPQHF
cdr3_nt: TGTGCCAGCAGCTTGGTCGGCGGGGTAGGATCTAGCAATCAGCCCCAGCATTTT

j_call: TRBJ1-1
clone_size: few
d_call: TRBD1
v_call: TRBV10-2
cdr3_aa: CASRAGTDVSTEAFF
cdr3_nt: TGCGCCAGTAGGGCGGGGACAGATGTTTCCACTGAAGCTTTCTTT

j_call: TRBJ1-1
clone_size: few
d_call: -
v_call: TRBV4-1
cdr3_aa: CASSQGIGGNTEAFF
cdr3_nt: TGCGCCAGCAGCCAAGGAATCGGTGGGAACACTGAAGCTTTCTTT

j_call: TRBJ2-1
clone_size: -
d_call: -
v_call: TRBV7-7
cdr3_aa: CASSWRGGSEQFF
cdr3_nt: TGTGCTAGCTCCTGGAGGGGGGGTAGTGAGCAGTTCTTC

j_call: TRBJ1-2
clone_size: few
d_call: TRBD1
v_call: TRBV11-2
cdr3_aa: CASSLVDRVNYGYTF
cdr3_nt: TGTGCCAGCAGCTTAGTTGACAGGGTCAACTATGGCTACACCTTC

j_call: TRBJ2-7
clone_size: -
d_call: TRBD1
v_call: TRBV7-9
cdr3_aa: CASSLPPRGRAYEQYF
cdr3_nt: TGTGCCAGCAGCCTACCCCCCAGGGGGCGCGCTTACGAGCAGTACTTC

j_call: TRBJ2-1
clone_size: few
d_call: -
v_call: TRBV6-1
cdr3_aa: CASSPLSLGEQFF
cdr3_nt: TGTGCCAGCAGCCCACTAAGTCTGGGTGAGCAGTTCTTC

j_call: TRBJ2-1
clone_size: -
d_call: -
v_call: TRBV4-1
cdr3_aa: CASSQETTSMGTNEQFF
cdr3_nt: TGCGCCAGCAGCCAAGAGACTACTAGCATGGGGACGAATGAGCAGTTCTTC

j_call: TRBJ1-6
clone_size: few
d_call: -
v_call: TRBV7-9
cdr3_aa: CASSPGQLRSPLHF
cdr3_nt: TGTGCCAGCAGCCCCGGACAGTTGCGGTCACCCCTCCACTTT

j_call: TRBJ2-1
clone_size: -
d_call: -
v_call: TRBV24-1
cdr3_aa: CATSDFDTVNEQFF
cdr3_nt: TGTGCCACCAGTGATTTCGACACCGTAAATGAGCAGTTCTTC

j_call: TRBJ2-3
clone_size: -
d_call: -
v_call: TRBV7-6
cdr3_aa: CASSGTENTQYF
cdr3_nt: TGTGCCAGCAGCGGAACGGAGAATACGCAGTATTTT

j_call: TRBJ2-2
clone_size: once
d_call: TRBD2
v_call: TRBV20-1
cdr3_aa: CSARDRASGGMNTGELFF
cdr3_nt: TGCAGTGCTAGAGATAGGGCTAGCGGGGGGATGAACACCGGGGAGCTGTTTTTT

j_call: TRBJ1-1
clone_size: few
d_call: -
v_call: TRBV9
cdr3_aa: CASSVSPGYGVEAFF
cdr3_nt: TGTGCCAGCAGCGTAAGCCCGGGGTATGGGGTTGAAGCTTTCTTT

j_call: TRBJ2-7
clone_size: once
d_call: TRBD1
v_call: TRBV6-5
cdr3_aa: CASSAGTGGENF
cdr3_nt: TGTGCCAGCAGCGCCGGGACAGGGGGGGAGAACTTC

j_call: TRBJ2-6
clone_size: -
d_call: -
v_call: TRBV6-6
cdr3_aa: CASSYPGVHSGANVLTF
cdr3_nt: TGTGCCAGCAGTTACCCGGGGGTCCACTCTGGGGCCAACGTCCTGACTTTC

j_call: TRBJ2-1
clone_size: many
d_call: TRBD2
v_call: TRBV7-6
cdr3_aa: CASSLGSSGGAYNEQFF
cdr3_nt: TGTGCCAGCAGCTTAGGCTCTAGCGGGGGTGCCTACAATGAGCAGTTCTTC

j_call: TRBJ1-1
clone_size: few
d_call: -
v_call: TRBV6-5
cdr3_aa: CASSILQGPNTEAFF
cdr3_nt: TGTGCCAGCAGCATTCTTCAGGGACCGAACACTGAAGCTTTCTTT

j_call: TRBJ2-1
clone_size: few
d_call: TRBD2
v_call: TRBV29-1
cdr3_aa: CSVGSSGGSAHEQFF
cdr3_nt: TGCAGCGTTGGATCTAGCGGGGGATCCGCCCATGAGCAGTTCTTC

j_call: TRBJ1-1
clone_size: -
d_call: -
v_call: TRBV7-6
cdr3_aa: CASSPPGGAEAFF
cdr3_nt: TGTGCCAGCAGCCCCCCTGGGGGCGCTGAAGCTTTCTTT

j_call: TRBJ1-1
clone_size: few
d_call: -
v_call: TRBV7-9
cdr3_aa: CASSTTNTEAFF
cdr3_nt: TGTGCCAGCAGCACGACGAACACTGAAGCTTTCTTT

j_call: TRBJ2-7
clone_size: many
d_call: -
v_call: TRBV12-5
cdr3_aa: CASGLVRSTDSSYEQYF
cdr3_nt: TGTGCTAGTGGTTTGGTACGGTCGACAGACAGCTCCTACGAGCAGTACTTC

j_call: TRBJ2-2
clone_size: few
d_call: TRBD1
v_call: TRBV7-6
cdr3_aa: CASSLALDRANTGELFF
cdr3_nt: TGTGCTAGCAGCTTAGCGCTGGACAGGGCTAACACCGGGGAGCTGTTTTTT

j_call: TRBJ2-3
clone_size: many
d_call: -
v_call: TRBV7-8
cdr3_aa: CASSLGQSLARTDTQYF
cdr3_nt: TGTGCCAGCAGCTTAGGGCAGTCGCTAGCGAGGACAGATACGCAGTATTTT

j_call: TRBJ2-1
clone_size: -
d_call: TRBD1
v_call: TRBV9
cdr3_aa: CASSVGGQGSYNEQFF
cdr3_nt: TGTGCCAGCAGCGTAGGGGGACAGGGCTCCTACAATGAGCAGTTCTTC

j_call: TRBJ1-5
clone_size: -
d_call: -
v_call: TRBV12-3/TRBV12-4
cdr3_aa: CASSLDPPRVNQPQHF
cdr3_nt: TGTGCCAGCAGTTTAGACCCCCCGAGGGTCAATCAGCCCCAGCATTTT

j_call: TRBJ1-1
clone_size: -
d_call: TRBD1
v_call: TRBV29-1
cdr3_aa: CSGRTGRDFNTEAFF
cdr3_nt: TGCAGCGGCCGGACAGGAAGGGATTTTAACACTGAAGCTTTCTTT

j_call: TRBJ1-1
clone_size: few
d_call: -
v_call: TRBV7-6
cdr3_aa: CASSQLVGGTEAFF
cdr3_nt: TGTGCCAGCAGCCAATTAGTTGGGGGCACTGAAGCTTTCTTT

j_call: TRBJ2-3
clone_size: many
d_call: -
v_call: TRBV7-3
cdr3_aa: CASSFDGAETDTQYF
cdr3_nt: TGTGCCAGCAGCTTTGACGGGGCCGAAACAGATACGCAGTATTTT

j_call: TRBJ1-5
clone_size: few
d_call: -
v_call: TRBV20-1
cdr3_aa: CSARAGDILSNQPQHF
cdr3_nt: TGCAGTGCGAGGGCAGGGGATATTCTTAGCAATCAGCCCCAGCATTTT

j_call: TRBJ2-2
clone_size: many
d_call: -
v_call: TRBV7-6
cdr3_aa: CASSLYGGTGELFF
cdr3_nt: TGTGCCAGCAGCTTATACGGGGGAACCGGGGAGCTGTTTTTT

j_call: TRBJ2-5
clone_size: -
d_call: TRBD2
v_call: TRBV10-3
cdr3_aa: CAISESDSGGFQETQYF
cdr3_nt: TGTGCCATCAGTGAGTCGGATAGCGGGGGTTTCCAAGAGACCCAGTACTTC

j_call: TRBJ2-3
clone_size: -
d_call: -
v_call: TRBV9
cdr3_aa: CASSVEGPTDTQYF
cdr3_nt: TGTGCCAGCAGCGTTGAGGGGCCCACAGATACGCAGTATTTT

j_call: TRBJ2-3
clone_size: few
d_call: TRBD1
v_call: TRBV12-3/TRBV12-4
cdr3_aa: CASSTGTGTDTQYF
cdr3_nt: TGTGCCAGCAGTACCGGGACAGGCACAGATACGCAGTATTTT

j_call: TRBJ2-1
clone_size: few
d_call: -
v_call: TRBV28
cdr3_aa: CASSKDGSSYNEQFF
cdr3_nt: TGTGCCAGCAGCAAGGACGGGAGCTCCTACAATGAGCAGTTCTTC

j_call: TRBJ2-5
clone_size: once
d_call: TRBD2
v_call: TRBV19
cdr3_aa: CANTNGGAWETQYF
cdr3_nt: TGTGCCAACACGAACGGGGGGGCCTGGGAGACCCAGTACTTC

j_call: TRBJ1-5
clone_size: -
d_call: TRBD1
v_call: TRBV9
cdr3_aa: CASSVWDRADQPQHF
cdr3_nt: TGTGCCAGCAGCGTATGGGACAGGGCCGATCAGCCCCAGCATTTT

j_call: TRBJ2-5
clone_size: few
d_call: TRBD2
v_call: TRBV27
cdr3_aa: CASSWAGRDQETQYF
cdr3_nt: TGTGCCAGCAGTTGGGCAGGGAGGGATCAAGAGACCCAGTACTTC

j_call: TRBJ2-3
clone_size: -
d_call: TRBD2
v_call: TRBV9
cdr3_aa: CASSDGTSYTDTQYF
cdr3_nt: TGTGCCAGCAGCGACGGGACTAGCTACACAGATACGCAGTATTTT

j_call: TRBJ2-2
clone_size: -
d_call: TRBD1
v_call: TRBV7-7
cdr3_aa: CASSRRQGAFTGELFF
cdr3_nt: TGTGCTAGCAGTCGGAGACAGGGGGCTTTTACCGGGGAGCTGTTTTTT

j_call: TRBJ1-1
clone_size: few
d_call: -
v_call: TRBV12-5
cdr3_aa: CASAPGSGGTEAFF
cdr3_nt: TGTGCTAGTGCCCCCGGTTCCGGGGGGACTGAAGCTTTCTTT